What follows describes a single TCR beta chain. Its antigen is not identified. There are 15 residues in the CDR3. This record belongs to a study of cytomegalovirus exposure and HLA in healthy donors. The study's findings and limits: Within an earlier analysis, most TCR beta V segments proved productive either about 90% or about 30% of the time. Later examination showed HLA-associated TCR beta chains had greater clonal expansion than equally common others. In a later analysis, specific HLA alleles were associated with 15,000 to 20,000 TCR beta sequences at a 0.05 false discovery rate.

A multiplex PCR was run with 60 Vbeta primers and 13 Jbeta primers. Sequencing used immunoSEQ multiplex PCR; TCRdb keeps in-frame clones, though not all of them. The sample lists roughly 110,000 clones; approximately 71% were seen once. The source is a man in his forties in good health and CMV-seronegative. The rearrangement joins TRBV12-2 to TRBJ2-1; the D call of TRBD1 is as the table states it, not checked on the DNA. TRBV12-2 is a pseudogene locus. The specimen sequenced was PBMCs. The CDR3 DNA sequence: TGTGCAAGTCGCCCTGGACATGGCTCCTACAATGAGCAGTTCTTC. The encoded protein is CASRPGHGSYNEQFF.